The sequence of this T cell receptor (beta chain) was determined in a study of blood T cell repertoires in COVID-19. Generated by immunoSEQ multiplex PCR, the TCRdb table keeps only in-frame clones and is missing some. The table shows approximately 250,000 clones, with 70% to 90% occurring only once. The CDR3 length is 13 residues. The germline V gene encodes CDR1 SGHTA and CDR2 FQGNSA. Trimming took off 1 base at V and 8 bases at J, with 11 bases between the two ends. The sequence was collected from a woman aged 40-49 years with acute COVID-19. Sequenced: PBMCs or T cells enriched from blood (not recorded which). The rearrangement uses TRBV7-2 and TRBJ1-1; D possibly corresponds to TRBD1 (5 bases). CDR3 region: CASSLGRQLEAFF. The CDR3 coding sequence is TGTGCCAGCAGCTTAGGAAGACAGCTAGAAGCTTTCTTT.